Following are 7 T cell receptor beta chains from one sample sequenced in a study of shared clonotypes between healthy human individuals. Method: immunoSEQ multiplex PCR; TCRdb's copy keeps in-frame clones and lacks some. The sample gives roughly 700,000 clones, roughly 70% of which show up once; about 1.8% is in the top ten. Sequencing was done on a sample of memory CD4+ T cells sorted from blood. Subset in this sample: CD45RA-negative fraction. The receptors here all came from a woman in her 30s in good health.

V and J are TRBV27 and TRBJ1-2; the D gene is possibly TRBD1 (5 bases). The CDR3 is 14 amino acids. The V gene lost 4 bases and the J gene lost 4 bases, with 13 bases spanning the gap. CDR1 is MNHEY, CDR2 SMNVEV, per germline (reference sequence). Here the CDR3 reads CASSSPGRRYGYTF. DNA of the CDR3: TGTGCCAGCAGTTCCCCAGGGAGGCGCTATGGCTACACCTTC.

The chain has TRBV28 and TRBJ2-7; 9 nucleotides line up with TRBD1. This CDR3 region has 15 residues. V shed 4 bases, J shed 3 bases, and the junction held 7 bases outside the gene matches. Germline V CDR1 and CDR2: MDHEN, SYDVKM. The CDR3 DNA reads as TGTGCCAGCAGTTCGGGGACAGGGCTAGGCTACGAGCAGTACTTC. Translated: CASSSGTGLGYEQYF.

The rearrangement uses TRBV7-6 and TRBJ2-7; D is perhaps TRBD1 or TRBD2 (5 bases each). Germline assignment: CDR1 SGHVS and CDR2 FNYEAQ. The CDR3 has 13 amino acids. Trimming took off 5 bases at V and 6 bases at J, with 14 bases between the two ends. The CDR3 loop is CASSRGKGREQYF. For the CDR3, the DNA is TGTGCCAGCAGCCGGGGTAAGGGGCGCGAGCAGTACTTC.

This clone has just one count. J is TRBJ2-1 and V is TRBV25-1, with TRBD1 identical over 9 bases. V lost 7 bases and J lost 8; bases outside the gene matches: 6. This CDR3 is 13 amino acids long. Germline values: CDR1 MGHDK, CDR2 SYGVNS. The CDR3 region is CASTGQGPYEQFF. The CDR3 nucleotides read TGTGCCAGCACTGGACAGGGGCCCTATGAGCAGTTCTTC. Supplemented by reference TRBV25-1 and TRBJ2-1, the full variable domain reads EADIYQTPRYLVIGTGKKITLECSQTMGHDKMYWYQQDPGMELHLIHYSYGVNSTEKGDLSSESTVSRIRTEHFPLTLESARPSHTSQYLCASTGQGPYEQFFGPGTRLTVL.

This clone was detected only once. V is TRBV29-1 and J is TRBJ2-1, with 9 nucleotides matching TRBD2. Germline V gene data show CDR1 as SQVTM and CDR2 as ANQGSEA. The junction had 8 bases not matched to a gene; V was cut back by 8 bases and J by 6 bases. The CDR3 is made up of 13 amino acids. The CDR3, as DNA: TGCAGCCTTTTAGGCGGGAGGGCCAATGAGCAGTTCTTC. Amino acids: CSLLGGRANEQFF.

The chain recombines TRBV7-9 with TRBJ2-7, with TRBD2 as a possible D gene (5 bases). With 5 bases removed from V and 4 bases from J, the gap between germline ends came to 15 bases. CDR3 length: 14 amino acids. CDR1 and CDR2 from the germline V gene are SEHNR and FQNEAQ (reference sequence). The CDR3 reads CASSPFSEAYEQYF. Here the CDR3 DNA reads TGTGCCAGCAGCCCGTTTAGCGAGGCATACGAGCAGTACTTC.

The rearrangement joins TRBV5-1 to TRBJ2-7; 9 bases map to TRBD2. V lost 0 bases, J lost 7 bases, and 5 bases stayed unmatched. CDR1 and CDR2 from the germline V gene are SGHRS and YFSETQ. The CDR3 covers 14 residues. CDR3 protein: CASSLVREGGEQYF. For the CDR3, the DNA is TGCGCCAGCAGCTTGGTGCGGGAGGGCGGTGAGCAGTACTTC.